What follows are 19 T cell receptor beta chains derived from one specimen sequenced in a study of T-cell memory formation after mild COVID-19. MiXCR, applied by TCRdb to the 5' RACE reads, yields one record per CDR3 protein. The sample has 200,000 to 300,000 distinct CDR3 sequences; approximately 9% are singletons. The sequenced sample consisted of PBMCs or a T cell subset sorted from them (not recorded which). Receptor source: a man aged 18 to 30 who had mild COVID-19 (a few samples of this study predate the infection). Cell type and time point are not known.

The rearrangement joins TRBV4-1 to TRBJ1-2, with D uncertain. Germline loops: CDR1 MGHRA, CDR2 YSYEKL. The V end lost 0 bases, the J end lost 2 bases, and 10 bases lay between the germline ends. The CDR3 extends over 15 amino acids. The CDR3 loop reads CASSQEARVNYGYTF. The CDR3 nucleotides read TGCGCCAGCAGCCAAGAGGCACGGGTAAACTATGGCTACACCTTC.

The chain has TRBV6-2 or TRBV6-3 and TRBJ1-1; D not resolved. The V and J ends lost 6 bases and 1 base respectively, with 15 bases between them. CDR3 size: 15 residues. CDR1 MNHEY and CDR2 SVGEGT come from the germline V gene. CDR3 DNA sequence: TGTGCCAGCAGGACCGTAGGACGGCAGAACACTGAAGCTTTCTTT. Amino acid sequence: CASRTVGRQNTEAFF.

This clonotype appeared a few times. V gene TRBV24-1 combines with J gene TRBJ1-5, with D possibly being TRBD1 (5 bases). Germline V CDR1 and CDR2: KGHDR, SFDVKD. This CDR3 comprises 13 residues. Trimming removed 5 bases at V and 11 bases at J, with 15 bases between. CDR3 region: CATSVSTGTAQHF. The CDR3 nucleotides are TGTGCCACCAGTGTTTCTACCGGGACGGCCCAGCATTTT.

The table lists this clonotype with many counts. The rearrangement uses TRBV7-2 and TRBJ2-7; unclear D gene. Germline CDR1 is SGHTA and CDR2 is FQGNSA. The CDR3 consists of 13 residues. V lost 1 base and J lost 5, with 9 bases in between. The DNA of the CDR3 is TGTGCCAGCAGCTTAGACCCTTACAACGAGCAGTACTTC. It specifies CASSLDPYNEQYF.

This clonotype appeared a few times. The chain combines TRBV18 with TRBJ1-2; 7 bases line up with TRBD1. The CDR3 has 13 amino acids. With V trimmed by 1 base and J by 6 bases, 2 bases remained unmatched. Germline V gene lookup returns CDR1 KGHSH and CDR2 LQKENI. CDR3 loop: CASSPRDSNGYTF. CDR3 DNA sequence: TGTGCCAGCTCACCACGGGACAGCAATGGCTACACCTTC. Full variable domain (missing parts from reference TRBV18 and TRBJ1-2): NAGVMQNPRHLVRRRGQEARLRCSPMKGHSHVYWYRQLPEEGLKFMVYLQKENIIDESGMPKERFSAEFPKEGPSILRIQQVVRGDSAAYFCASSPRDSNGYTFGSGTRLTVV.

This clonotype was observed a few times. The J gene is TRBJ2-5, the V gene TRBV7-2, with D possibly TRBD2 on 7 matching bases. Germline V lookup: CDR1 SGHTA, CDR2 FQGNSA. The length of the CDR3 is 14 residues. The V end was cut by 6 bases, the J end by 5 bases, with 16 bases between. CDR3 nucleotide sequence: TGTGCCAGCAGTCCCCGGGGGCGGGGGGAGACCCAGTACTTC. Translation: CASSPRGRGETQYF. Drawing the rest from reference TRBV7-2 and TRBJ2-5, the complete variable domain is GAGVSQSPSNKVTEKGKDVELRCDPISGHTALYWYRQSLGQGLEFLIYFQGNSAPDKSGLPSDRFSAERTGGSVSTLTIQRTQQEDSAVYLCASSPRGRGETQYFGPGTRLLVL.

The chain carries TRBV6-5 and TRBJ1-2; the match to TRBD1 covers 7 bases. This CDR3 has 14 residues. CDR1 is MNHEY and CDR2 is SVGAGI in the germline V gene. V gave up 2 bases and J gave up 7 bases; unmatched junction bases: 7. The CDR3 region is CASSYAGTAAGYTF. The DNA of the CDR3 is TGTGCCAGCAGTTACGCCGGGACAGCGGCTGGCTACACCTTC.

The gene calls are TRBV18 and TRBJ2-1, with 7 bases matching TRBD1. Trimming took 4 bases from V and 3 from J; bases not matched to a gene: 9. The CDR3 has 16 residues. Germline CDR1 KGHSH, CDR2 LQKENI. CDR3 coding DNA: TGTGCCAGCTCACAATTCACCGGGACAGACTACAATGAGCAGTTCTTC. This translates into CASSQFTGTDYNEQFF.

The chain carries TRBV7-6 and TRBJ2-2, with D unclear. The length of the CDR3 is 16 residues. Trimming pared 5 bases from V and 1 base from J, leaving 14 bases between. The germline gives CDR1 SGHVS, CDR2 FNYEAQ. The CDR3 is CASSPQSRRNTGELFF. The CDR3 bases are TGTGCCAGCAGCCCCCAGTCCCGGCGGAACACCGGGGAGCTGTTTTTT.

This clonotype was detected only a few times. This chain joins TRBV7-9 and TRBJ2-2, with D tentatively TRBD2 (5 bases). V lost 0 bases, J lost 4 bases, and 6 bases lay in between. The CDR3 sequence is 14 residues long. Germline lookup yields CDR1 SEHNR and CDR2 FQNEAQ (reference sequence). For the CDR3, the DNA is TGTGCCAGCAGCTTAGCAGGGAGCACCGGGGAGCTGTTTTTT. It codes for CASSLAGSTGELFF.

This clonotype came up many times. V and J are TRBV11-2 and TRBJ2-2; a possible D gene is TRBD2 (6 bases). This CDR3 has 15 amino acids. V was cut by 6 bases and J by 7 bases, with 18 bases left in between. CDR1 is SGHAT, CDR2 FQNNGV, per germline. In DNA form, the CDR3 reads TGTGCCAGCAGGCGGGGAGGCGATATGGGCGGGGAGCTGTTTTTT. Its translation: CASRRGGDMGGELFF.

This clonotype showed up many times. This chain joins TRBV21-1 and TRBJ2-2; the D call TRBD1 from the table was never checked on the DNA. TRBV21-1 is recorded as a pseudogene. The length of the CDR3 is 16 residues. The CDR3 coding sequence is TGTGCCAGCAGCACCAGGGACAGGGGGGCCACCGGGGAGCTGTTTTTT. Translating gives CASSTRDRGATGELFF.

This clonotype was seen a handful of times. The chain links TRBV12-3 or TRBV12-4 to TRBJ1-1, with a tentative D call TRBD1 (5 bases). Trimming cost V 5 bases and J 3 bases, with 10 bases left between them. The CDR3 has 13 amino acids. CDR3: CASSPDSHTEAFF. The CDR3 DNA reads TGTGCCAGCAGTCCCGACAGCCACACTGAAGCTTTCTTT.

This clonotype was seen ten or more times. The gene calls are TRBV4-2 and TRBJ1-1; 9 positions agree with TRBD1. The CDR3 extends over 15 amino acids. After removal of 0 bases from V and 11 bases from J, the junction contained 10 bases not matched to a gene. Germline-derived CDR1 and CDR2 are LGHNA and YNFKEQ. This CDR3 reads CASSQEGQGPVTAFF. As DNA, the CDR3 is TGTGCCAGCAGCCAAGAGGGACAGGGTCCCGTGACTGCTTTCTTT.

The sample holds a few counts of this clonotype. The chain recombines TRBV4-2 with TRBJ2-3, with a possible D match to TRBD2 (5 bases). Germline lookup yields CDR1 LGHNA and CDR2 YNFKEQ. This CDR3 comprises 14 residues. Trimming took off 4 bases at V and 2 bases at J, with 10 bases between the two ends. As DNA, the CDR3 is TGTGCCAGCAGCCCAGCGGTGTACACAGATACGCAGTATTTT. Translating gives CASSPAVYTDTQYF.

The chain combines TRBV5-4 with TRBJ2-3; 11 bases match TRBD1. V lost 4 bases, J lost 14 bases, and 6 bases stayed unmatched. There are 12 residues in the CDR3. Germline values: CDR1 SGHNT, CDR2 YYREEE (reference sequence). This chain's CDR3 is CASSVDRGHGYF. CDR3 in DNA: TGTGCCAGCAGCGTGGACAGGGGGCACGGGTATTTT.

This clonotype was counted ten times or more. This CDR3 is CASSLVLGEETQYF. The CDR3 nucleotides read TGTGCCAGCAGCTTGGTCCTAGGGGAAGAGACCCAGTACTTC. The chain employs TRBV5-6 and TRBJ2-5; TRBD1 might be the D (5 bases). Looked up from germline, CDR1 is SGHDT and CDR2 is YYEEEE. This CDR3 comprises 14 residues. Trimming left V 0 bases short and J 3 bases short, with 9 bases between.

This sequence joins TRBV3-1 and TRBJ2-7; no firm D call. The CDR3 runs 13 residues. Germline-derived CDR1 and CDR2 are LGHDT and YNNKEL (reference sequence). The V end was cut by 0 bases, the J end by 6 bases, with 9 bases between. CDR3 amino acids: CASSQDSDSEQYF. CDR3 DNA sequence: TGTGCCAGCAGCCAAGATAGTGACTCCGAGCAGTACTTC.

The chain uses TRBV4-2 and TRBJ2-5, with TRBD1 identical over 7 bases. Per germline, CDR1 LGHNA and CDR2 YNFKEQ. V shed 3 bases and J 4 bases; nucleotides not matched to a gene: 5. The CDR3 consists of 14 residues. The CDR3 DNA follows: TGTGCCAGCAGCCAGGGACAGAGGGGAGAGACCCAGTACTTC. Amino acids: CASSQGQRGETQYF.